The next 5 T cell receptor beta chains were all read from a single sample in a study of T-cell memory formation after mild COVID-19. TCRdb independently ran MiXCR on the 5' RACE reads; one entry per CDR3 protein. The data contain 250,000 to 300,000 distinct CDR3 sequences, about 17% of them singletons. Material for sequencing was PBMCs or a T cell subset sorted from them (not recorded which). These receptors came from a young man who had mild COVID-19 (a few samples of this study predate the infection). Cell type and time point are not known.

CDR3 residues: CASSSAAGTGGGGANVLTF. CDR3 nucleotide sequence: TGCGCCAGCAGCTCTGCCGCCGGGACAGGGGGCGGTGGGGCCAACGTCCTGACTTTC. The chain has TRBV5-1 and TRBJ2-6; the match to TRBD1 covers 12 bases. This CDR3 contains 19 residues. V shed 3 bases and J 3 bases; nucleotides not matched to a gene: 10. Germline V gene sequence: CDR1 SGHRS, CDR2 YFSETQ.

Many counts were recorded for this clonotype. The CDR3 DNA reads TGCGCCAGCGCGGGGGAAATGGGCACTGAAGCTTTCTTT. As protein: CASAGEMGTEAFF. The rearrangement joins TRBV5-1 to TRBJ1-1; D may be TRBD1 (5 bases). Germline assignment: CDR1 SGHRS and CDR2 YFSETQ. The CDR3 is made up of 13 amino acids. Deletions cut 7 bases from V and 4 bases from J, with 14 bases between.

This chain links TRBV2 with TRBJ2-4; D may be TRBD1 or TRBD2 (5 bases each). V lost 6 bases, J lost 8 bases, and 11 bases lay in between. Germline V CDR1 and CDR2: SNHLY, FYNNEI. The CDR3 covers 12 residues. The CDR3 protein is CASSRQGDIQYF. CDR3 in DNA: TGTGCCAGCAGCCGGCAGGGAGACATTCAGTACTTC.

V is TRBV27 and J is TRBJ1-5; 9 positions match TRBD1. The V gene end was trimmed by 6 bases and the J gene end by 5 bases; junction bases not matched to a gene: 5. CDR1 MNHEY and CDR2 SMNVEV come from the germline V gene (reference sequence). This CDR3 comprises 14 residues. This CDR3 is CASSPGTGYQPQHF. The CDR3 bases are TGTGCCAGCAGCCCCGGGACAGGGTATCAGCCCCAGCATTTT.

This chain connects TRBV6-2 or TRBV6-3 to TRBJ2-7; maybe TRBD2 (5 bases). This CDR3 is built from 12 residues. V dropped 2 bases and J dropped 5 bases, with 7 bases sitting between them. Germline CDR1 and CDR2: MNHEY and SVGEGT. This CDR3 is CASSYGENEQYF. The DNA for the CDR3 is TGTGCCAGCAGTTACGGGGAGAACGAGCAGTACTTC.